The 10 T cell receptor beta chains below come from one sample, sequenced in a study of blood T cell repertoires in COVID-19. Assay: immunoSEQ multiplex PCR; the TCRdb copy retains only in-frame clones and omits some. The sample records a few hundred thousand clones, around 87% being singletons. The sample comprised peripheral blood. These receptors all stem from a woman aged 45 to 65 who had recovered from COVID-19.

This clone has just one count. The genes are TRBV5-1 and TRBJ2-1, with a possible D match to TRBD2 (6 bases). Trimming removed 3 bases at V and 0 bases at J, with 10 bases between. The CDR3 is made up of 15 amino acids. Germline V gives CDR1 SGHRS, CDR2 YFSETQ. The CDR3 region has the DNA TGCGCCAGCAGCTCGGGACTGGGCTCCTACAATGAGCAGTTCTTC. This encodes CASSSGLGSYNEQFF.

The chain carries TRBV14 and TRBJ1-5, with TRBD1 matching 7 bases. Germline assignment: CDR1 SGHDN and CDR2 FVKESK. The trim removed 3 bases at V and 5 bases at J, leaving 4 bases unmatched. The CDR3 is 14 residues long. The CDR3 here is CASSQTGRYQPQHF. The CDR3 DNA sequence: TGTGCCAGCAGCCAGACAGGGAGGTATCAGCCCCAGCATTTT. The complete variable domain, with remaining parts taken from reference TRBV14 and TRBJ1-5, reads EAGVTQFPSHSVIEKGQTVTLRCDPISGHDNLYWYRRVMGKEIKFLLHFVKESKQDESGMPNNRFLAERTGGTYSTLKVQPAELEDSGVYFCASSQTGRYQPQHFGDGTRLSIL.

This clone was detected only once. This rearrangement joins TRBV19 to TRBJ1-5, with 10 bases fitting TRBD1. Trimming cost V 5 bases and J 0 bases; bases outside gene matches: 10. This CDR3 has 18 residues. Germline V CDR1 and CDR2: LNHDA, SQIVND (reference sequence). The CDR3: CASSPGTGAINSNQPQHF. The CDR3 DNA reads TGTGCCAGTAGTCCCGGGACAGGGGCGATTAATAGCAATCAGCCCCAGCATTTT.

The gene calls are TRBV28 and TRBJ2-3, with TRBD2 matching 9 bases. The length of the CDR3 is 18 residues. Germline CDR1 is MDHEN and CDR2 is SYDVKM. The V gene end was trimmed by 5 bases and the J gene end by 0 bases; junction bases not matched to a gene: 12. The CDR3 loop is CASSRLFLAGQSTDTQYF. CDR3 in DNA: TGTGCCAGCAGTCGCTTATTTCTAGCGGGACAAAGCACAGATACGCAGTATTTT.

The J gene is TRBJ2-5, the V gene TRBV5-6; 10 nucleotides agree with TRBD2. The CDR3 covers 16 residues. J was trimmed by 1 base and V by 4 bases; bases with no gene match: 7. Germline V gene lookup returns CDR1 SGHDT and CDR2 YYEEEE. This CDR3 reads CASSLGLAELQETQYF. CDR3 bases: TGTGCCAGCAGCCTAGGACTAGCGGAGCTCCAAGAGACCCAGTACTTC.

This chain uses TRBV28 with TRBJ2-5; D may be TRBD1 (7 bases). The ends were cut back, 0 bases at V and 2 bases at J, with 19 bases in the middle. This CDR3 comprises 18 residues. In germline, CDR1 is MDHEN, CDR2 SYDVKM. CDR3 DNA: TGTGCCAGCAGTTTATGGAGGTCAGGGGGAGGTGTACAAGAGACCCAGTACTTC. Its protein product is CASSLWRSGGGVQETQYF.

This sequence joins TRBV25-1 and TRBJ2-7; 9 positions agree with TRBD1. V shed 4 bases, J shed 3 bases, and the junction held 4 bases outside the gene matches. Germline V gene sequence: CDR1 MGHDK, CDR2 SYGVNS. This CDR3 spans 14 amino acids. For the CDR3, the DNA is TGTGCCAGCAGTGCAACGGACAGGGGCTACGAGCAGTACTTC. The encoded protein is CASSATDRGYEQYF.

The chain carries TRBV4-1 and TRBJ2-3; D is perhaps TRBD2 (5 bases). CDR3 length equals 15 residues. V was clipped by 4 bases and J by 5 bases, with 16 bases between them. From germline, CDR1 is MGHRA and CDR2 YSYEKL. CDR3 in amino acids: CASSRPDQAVDTQYF. The CDR3 nucleotides read TGCGCCAGCAGCCGACCGGACCAAGCGGTAGATACGCAGTATTTT.

The V gene is TRBV28, the J gene TRBJ1-1; tentative D call: TRBD1 (6 bases). Trimming shortened V by 6 bases and J by 1 base, and 15 bases separated the two germline ends. CDR1 and CDR2 (germline): MDHEN, SYDVKM. The CDR3 consists of 15 residues. CDR3 DNA sequence: TGTGCCAGCAGCGGAATCAGGGGTTGGAACACTGAAGCTTTCTTT. This sequence encodes CASSGIRGWNTEAFF.

The CDR3 nucleotides are TGTGCCAGCACTGGTGGGACAGGGGTCCGAGGGACCCAGTACTTC. This sequence encodes CASTGGTGVRGTQYF. The chain joins TRBV7-2 to TRBJ2-5, with 10 bases fitting TRBD1. Germline loops: CDR1 SGHTA, CDR2 FQGNSA. Trimming removed 7 bases from V and 7 bases from J; junction bases left unmatched: 12. The CDR3 runs to 15 residues.